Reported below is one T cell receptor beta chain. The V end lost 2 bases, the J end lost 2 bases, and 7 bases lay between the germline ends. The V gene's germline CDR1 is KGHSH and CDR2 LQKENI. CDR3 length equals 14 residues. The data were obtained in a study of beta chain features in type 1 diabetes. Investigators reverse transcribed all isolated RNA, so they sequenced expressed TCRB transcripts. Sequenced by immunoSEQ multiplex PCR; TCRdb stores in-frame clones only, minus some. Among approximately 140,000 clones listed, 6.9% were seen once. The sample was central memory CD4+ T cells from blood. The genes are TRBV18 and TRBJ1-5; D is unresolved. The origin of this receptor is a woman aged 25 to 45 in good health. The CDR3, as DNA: TGTGCCAGCTCACCAGGGCCAGGCAATCAGCCCCAGCATTTT. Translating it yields CASSPGPGNQPQHF.